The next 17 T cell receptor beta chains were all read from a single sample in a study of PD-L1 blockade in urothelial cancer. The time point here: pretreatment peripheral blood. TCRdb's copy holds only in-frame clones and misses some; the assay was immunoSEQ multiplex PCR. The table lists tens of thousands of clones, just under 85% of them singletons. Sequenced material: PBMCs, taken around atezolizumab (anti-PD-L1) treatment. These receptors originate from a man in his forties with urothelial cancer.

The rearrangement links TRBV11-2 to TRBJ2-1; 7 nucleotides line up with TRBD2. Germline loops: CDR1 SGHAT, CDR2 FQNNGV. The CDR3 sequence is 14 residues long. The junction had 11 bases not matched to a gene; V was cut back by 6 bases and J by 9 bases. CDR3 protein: CASSDPGGLGEQFF. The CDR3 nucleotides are TGTGCCAGCAGTGACCCCGGGGGGTTGGGTGAGCAGTTCTTC.

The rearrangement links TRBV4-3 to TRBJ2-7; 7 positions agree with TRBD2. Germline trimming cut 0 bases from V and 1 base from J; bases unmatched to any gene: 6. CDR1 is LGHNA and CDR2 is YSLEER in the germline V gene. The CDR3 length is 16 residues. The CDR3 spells CASSQEYPGGSYEQYF. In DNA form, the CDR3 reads TGCGCCAGCAGCCAAGAGTACCCGGGAGGATCCTACGAGCAGTACTTC.

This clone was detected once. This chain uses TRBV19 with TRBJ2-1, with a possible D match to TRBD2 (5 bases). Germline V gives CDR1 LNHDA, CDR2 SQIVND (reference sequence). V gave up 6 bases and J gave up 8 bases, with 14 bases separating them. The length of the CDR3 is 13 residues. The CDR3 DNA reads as TGTGCCAGTAGCCCATGGAGGCTCGATGAGCAGTTCTTC. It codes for CASSPWRLDEQFF.

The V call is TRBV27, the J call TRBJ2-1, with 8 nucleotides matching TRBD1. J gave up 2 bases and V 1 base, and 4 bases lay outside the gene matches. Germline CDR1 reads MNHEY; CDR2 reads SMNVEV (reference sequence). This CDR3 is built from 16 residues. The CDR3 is CASSLYRGITYNEQFF. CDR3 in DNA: TGTGCCAGCAGTTTATACAGGGGGATCACCTACAATGAGCAGTTCTTC.

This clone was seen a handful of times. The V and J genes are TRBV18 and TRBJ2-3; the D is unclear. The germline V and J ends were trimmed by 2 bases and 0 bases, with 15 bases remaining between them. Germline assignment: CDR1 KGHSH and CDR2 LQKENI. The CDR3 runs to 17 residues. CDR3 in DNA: TGTGCCAGCTCACCAGGATTTGTCACTATAAGCACAGATACGCAGTATTTT. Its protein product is CASSPGFVTISTDTQYF.

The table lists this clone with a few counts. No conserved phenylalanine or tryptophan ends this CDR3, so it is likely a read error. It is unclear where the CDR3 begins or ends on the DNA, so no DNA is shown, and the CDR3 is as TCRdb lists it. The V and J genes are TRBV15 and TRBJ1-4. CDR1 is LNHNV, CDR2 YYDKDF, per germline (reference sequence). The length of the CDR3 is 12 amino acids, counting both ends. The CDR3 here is CATSREGEVDPN.

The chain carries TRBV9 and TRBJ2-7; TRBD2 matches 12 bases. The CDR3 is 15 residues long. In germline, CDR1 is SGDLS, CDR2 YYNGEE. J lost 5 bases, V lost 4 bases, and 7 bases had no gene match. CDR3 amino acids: CASSFTSSGRDEQYF. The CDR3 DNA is TGTGCCAGCAGCTTCACCTCTAGCGGGAGGGACGAGCAGTACTTC.

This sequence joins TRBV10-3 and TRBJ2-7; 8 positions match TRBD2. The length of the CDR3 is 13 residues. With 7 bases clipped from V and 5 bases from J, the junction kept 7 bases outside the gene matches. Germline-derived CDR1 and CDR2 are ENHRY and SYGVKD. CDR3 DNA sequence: TGTGCCATCAATGGACTAGCCGTCCACGAGCAGTACTTC. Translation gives CAINGLAVHEQYF.

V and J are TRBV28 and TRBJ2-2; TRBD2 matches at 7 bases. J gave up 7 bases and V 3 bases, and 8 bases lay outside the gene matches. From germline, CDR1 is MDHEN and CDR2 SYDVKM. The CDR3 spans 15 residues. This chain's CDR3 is CASSFIGGVNGELFF. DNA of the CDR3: TGTGCCAGCAGTTTTATTGGGGGGGTTAACGGGGAGCTGTTTTTT.

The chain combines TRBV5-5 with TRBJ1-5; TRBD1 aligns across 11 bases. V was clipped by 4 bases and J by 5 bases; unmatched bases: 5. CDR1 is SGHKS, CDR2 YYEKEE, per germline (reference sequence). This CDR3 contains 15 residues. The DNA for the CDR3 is TGTGCCAGCAGCCGGGGACAGGGGGTTGATCAGCCCCAGCATTTT. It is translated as CASSRGQGVDQPQHF.

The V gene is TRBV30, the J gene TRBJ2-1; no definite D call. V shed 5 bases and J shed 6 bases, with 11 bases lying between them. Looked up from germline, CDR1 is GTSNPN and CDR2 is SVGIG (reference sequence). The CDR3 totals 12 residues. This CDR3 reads CAWGVRGNEQFF. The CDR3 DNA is TGTGCCTGGGGCGTGAGAGGCAATGAGCAGTTCTTC.

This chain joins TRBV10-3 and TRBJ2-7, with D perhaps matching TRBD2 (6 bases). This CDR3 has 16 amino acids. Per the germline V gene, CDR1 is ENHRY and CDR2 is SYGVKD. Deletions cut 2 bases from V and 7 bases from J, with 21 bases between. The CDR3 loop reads CAISEKKEGLPKEQYF. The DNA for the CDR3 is TGTGCCATCAGTGAGAAAAAAGAGGGACTCCCTAAGGAGCAGTACTTC.

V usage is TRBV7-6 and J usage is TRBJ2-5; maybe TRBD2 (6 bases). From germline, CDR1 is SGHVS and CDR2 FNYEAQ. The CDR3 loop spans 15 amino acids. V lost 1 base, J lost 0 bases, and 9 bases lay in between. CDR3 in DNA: TGTGCCAGCAGCTTAGATCCGGGAGACCAAGAGACCCAGTACTTC. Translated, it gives CASSLDPGDQETQYF.

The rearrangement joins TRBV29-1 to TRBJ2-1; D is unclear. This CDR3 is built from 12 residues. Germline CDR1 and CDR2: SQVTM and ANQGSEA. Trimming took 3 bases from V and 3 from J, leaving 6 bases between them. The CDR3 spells CSVDQVYNEQFF. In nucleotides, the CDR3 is TGCAGCGTTGATCAGGTCTACAATGAGCAGTTCTTC.

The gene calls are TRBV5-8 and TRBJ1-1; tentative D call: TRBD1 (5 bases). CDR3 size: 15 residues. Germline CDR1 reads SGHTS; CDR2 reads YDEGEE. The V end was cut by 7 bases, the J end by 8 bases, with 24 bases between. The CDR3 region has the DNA TGTGCCAGCCTCTACAGGCGCCTTCAACTCATGGAAGCTTTCTTT. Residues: CASLYRRLQLMEAFF.

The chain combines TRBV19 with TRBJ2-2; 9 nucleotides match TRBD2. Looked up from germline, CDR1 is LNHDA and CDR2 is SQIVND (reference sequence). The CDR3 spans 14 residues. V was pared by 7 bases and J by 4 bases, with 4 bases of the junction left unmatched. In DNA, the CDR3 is TGTGCCAGTAAAACTAGCGGGCCCACCGGGGAGCTGTTTTTT. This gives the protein CASKTSGPTGELFF.

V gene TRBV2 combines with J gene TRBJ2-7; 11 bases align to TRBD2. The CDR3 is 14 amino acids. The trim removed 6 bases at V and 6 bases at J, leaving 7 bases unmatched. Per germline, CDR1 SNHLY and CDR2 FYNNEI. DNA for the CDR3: TGTGCCAGCAGACTTACTAGCGGGAGACGCGAGCAGTACTTC. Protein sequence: CASRLTSGRREQYF.